Below, one T cell receptor beta chain is given with its context. The entry originates in a study of T cells expressing NK-cell markers. Germline CDR1 reads LGHNA; CDR2 reads YNFKEQ. The CDR3 runs to 15 residues. TCRdb reworked the 5' RACE reads into one entry per CDR3 protein, no DNA. This repertoire comprises 550,000 or so distinct CDR3 sequences; its ten largest clones make up less than 4.5%. This sequence joins TRBV4-2 and TRBJ1-1. The clonotype was recovered from a man aged 18 to 35 in good health. Sequenced sample: blood T cells: a sorted CD56 or NKG2C T cell subset, CD4+ or CD8+ T cells, or bulk PBMC T cells (not recorded which). The CDR3 region is CASSQLLTANTEAFF.